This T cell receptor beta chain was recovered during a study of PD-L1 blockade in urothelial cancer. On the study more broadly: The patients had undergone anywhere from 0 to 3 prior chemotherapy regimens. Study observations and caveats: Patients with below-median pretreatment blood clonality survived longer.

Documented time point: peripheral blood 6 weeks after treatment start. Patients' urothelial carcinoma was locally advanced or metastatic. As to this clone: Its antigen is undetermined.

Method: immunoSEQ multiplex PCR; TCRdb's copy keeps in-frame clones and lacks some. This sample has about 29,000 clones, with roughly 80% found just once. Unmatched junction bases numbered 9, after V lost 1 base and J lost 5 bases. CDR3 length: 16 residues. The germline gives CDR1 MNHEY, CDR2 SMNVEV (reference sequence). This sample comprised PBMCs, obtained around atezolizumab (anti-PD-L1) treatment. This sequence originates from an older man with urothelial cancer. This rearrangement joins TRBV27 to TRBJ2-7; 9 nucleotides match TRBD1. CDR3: CASSLFQGQGIDEQYF. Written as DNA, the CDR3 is TGTGCCAGCAGTTTATTCCAAGGACAGGGGATCGACGAGCAGTACTTC.